The TCR beta chain described here comes from a study of CD8 T cells in ankylosing spondylitis (dated by TCRdb to the late 2010s). About the full investigation: To find TCR variants linked to disease, the study profiled T cell receptor beta repertoires in ankylosing spondylitis patients and healthy donors. Samples of peripheral blood were taken, and for ankylosing spondylitis patients, synovial fluid was collected as well. In total, the full study cohort was made up of nearly 110 healthy donors and 25 ankylosing spondylitis patients.

The run used an Illumina HiSeq 2500. Quantitative 5'-RACE with molecular barcodes was used to prepare TCR beta libraries. The study's processing was this. Disease-linked TCR variants were identified with a new computational method built on a probabilistic model of VDJ rearrangement. TCRdb took the public reads, trimmed them with fastp at Q25, ran MiXCR for clone calling and kept in-frame beta chains. Records with the same CDR3 protein are collapsed into one entry carrying the most frequent genes and DNA. The V and J calls here are based on TCRdb, not the publication. Across this sample there are tens of thousands of distinct CDR3 sequences, with around 8.5% seen only once. About a third of the sample is in the top ten clones. The trim is 0 bases for V and 0 bases for J, with a gap of 14 bases between the germline ends. Spanning cysteine to phenylalanine, the CDR3 consists of 18 amino acids. Only the CDR3 DNA is retained, 54 bases long and in frame from the first base. The germline V gene (reference sequence) provides CDR1 LGHDT and CDR2 YNNKEL.

This clonotype was seen many times. Which antigen it targets is not known. No qualities accompany the bases; no much larger clone lies one base away. Beyond this particular receptor, the publication reports: Some motif variants had previously been reported in the synovial fluid and blood of reactive arthritis patients, which suggests shared mechanisms of disease initiation. The disease-linked clones were reported as significantly enriched in matched synovial fluid samples from ankylosing spondylitis patients. A TCR beta motif made up of several highly homologous amino acid variants appeared to be characteristic of blood from ankylosing spondylitis patients. In peripheral blood, the disease-linked clones were found at relatively low frequencies and had a CD8+ phenotype.

The origin of this receptor is a male donor with ankylosing spondylitis. The chain employs TRBV3-1 and TRBJ1-4; a weak D assignment points to TRBD1 (6 bases agree). Sequencing used blood, either unsorted or a sorted T cell fraction (not recorded which). This receptor carries the CDR3 CASSQDRDTSSTNEKLFF. The sequence in DNA is TGTGCCAGCAGCCAAGATCGGGACACCTCTTCAACTAATGAAAAACTGTTTTTT.